A single TCR beta chain is shown here with its context. Many counts were recorded for this clonotype. Its antigen is still unknown. Base qualities are not provided; no much larger clone lies one nucleotide away. Receptors were amplified or captured by RACE. Data came from a NextSeq 500. Library preparation attached unique molecular identifiers to individual cDNA molecules for quantitative, reproducible TCR counting. Each blood RNA sample was used to sequence both TCR alpha and TCR beta chains. As for the original processing: Samples had a median of 95,638 TCRs, with a range from 23,224 to 690,600. The Decombinator software suite was used to annotate the V, J and CDR3 of the TCR reads. For PS versus PT1 abundance plots, all samples were subsampled to the same number of TCRs (28,000). TCRs were defined as expanded if absent before sensitization and observed at least eight times at the 2-week time point. TCRdb redid the processing of the public reads, applying fastp at Q25 and MiXCR, and retained in-frame beta chains. One record per CDR3 amino acid sequence lists the most common genes and DNA. The V and J calls follow TCRdb's processing rather than the paper's. The sample profile shows around 80,000 distinct CDR3 sequences; less than 8.5% of them were found once. 1% to 1.5% of the sample comes from the top ten.

These data are taken from a study of human T cells and chemical hapten exposure (dated by TCRdb to the early 2020s). Regarding the complete study: For sensitization, 2% DPC in acetone was applied to a roughly 2 cm by roughly 2 cm area of upper inner arm skin. In alopecia patients, the study followed how the peripheral blood TCR repertoire changed in vivo over primary and secondary sensitization to diphenylcyclopropenone (DPC), a hapten. Patch tests used Finn chambers with 0.01% DPC on the upper back, scored after 6 days by International Contact Dermatitis Research Group standards. Most of the patients in the cohort were female, and the cohort covered alopecia areata with under or over 50% scalp involvement, alopecia totalis and alopecia universalis. Libraries were pooled for sequencing, and per-sample TCR yields varied mainly because of small differences in library volumes within the pool. Patients additionally received weekly therapeutic DPC doses to the scalp throughout the approximately 24-week study period. Blood was sampled from patients pre-sensitization (week 0) and at 2, 6 and about 24 weeks after DPC sensitization. About 28 alopecia patients gave blood for TCR sequencing at one to four time points (pre-sensitization, 2, 6 and 24 weeks). What the study reported, not specific to this receptor: No change with DPC sensitization was found in the number of TCRs above 1 in 1000 frequency, and no evidence of global repertoire structure alterations was found. After repeated subsampling, the strength of the expansion versus patch-test correlation and the threshold at which it became significant changed. The number of PT1 expanded TCRs positively correlated with patch test score, significant at thresholds 8, 16 and 32 but not 4. Alopecia, a presumed autoimmune disease, was present in all patients, so the immune response of the patients might differ from that of healthy individuals. Significantly more large CDR3 similarity clusters were formed by expanded TCRs than by pre-sensitization or healthy control sets, consistent with antigen-driven responses.

The CDR3 spans 11 residues, from the cysteine through the phenylalanine. Left in the record is the CDR3 DNA by itself, 33 bases read in frame from the first base. V drops 3 bases and J drops 1 base, leaving 3 bases in between. For CDR1 and CDR2, the germline V gene (reference sequence) lists DFQATT and SNEGSKA. Sample time point, as interpreted from the label and publication: patch test 2, 6 weeks after DPC sensitization. The meaning of the sample's treatment or condition label: therapeutic diphenylcyclopropenone sensitization with weekly scalp DPC. At every patch-test visit, the blood draw took place before the patch test was put on. Patients were eligible if aged 18 to 70, diagnosed with alopecia and judged suitable for DPC therapy, and pregnant patients were excluded. Unfractionated whole blood was collected in Tempus Blood RNA tubes, and total RNA was extracted from that blood.

Here the chain combines TRBV20-1 and TRBJ1-1, with the D gene uncertain. The origin of this receptor is a woman aged 25 to 45 with alopecia areata. Some clones in this sample may be carry-over from other donors' samples. The specimen was whole blood, collected in connection with sensitization to the hapten diphenylcyclopropenone (DPC). Here is the DNA: TGCAGTGCTAGTCCGAACACTGAAGCTTTCTTT. It translates to CSASPNTEAFF.